The source of this TCR beta chain is a study of cytomegalovirus exposure and HLA in healthy donors. Study outcomes and limitations: CMV antigen specificity was confirmed in vitro for a few CMV-associated chains.

This clone was recorded only once. The antigen remains unidentified. The PCR used 60 Vbeta and 13 Jbeta primers. TCRdb's copy holds only in-frame clones and misses some; the assay was immunoSEQ multiplex PCR. The sample comprises 100,000 to 150,000 clones, around 85% of which are singletons, and roughly 1.8% rests with the top ten. The CDR3 totals 17 residues. The germline gives CDR1 SGHRS, CDR2 YFSETQ. Unmatched junction bases numbered 8, after V lost 0 bases and J lost 7 bases. This TCR was sampled from a boy aged 5 to 17 in good health and CMV-seronegative. Sequencing used PBMCs. This rearrangement joins TRBV5-1 to TRBJ2-1; 12 nucleotides match TRBD2. CDR3 in DNA: TGCGCCAGCAGCTTGGACAGAACTAGCGGGAGGCGAAATGAGCAGTTCTTC. It encodes CASSLDRTSGRRNEQFF.